The entry below gives a single TCR beta chain sequence along with its context. This CDR3 has 15 amino acids. CDR1 is ENHRY, CDR2 SYGVKD, per germline. Germline trimming cut 6 bases from V and 1 base from J; bases unmatched to any gene: 3. The data were taken from a study of tumor-infiltrating lymphocytes in localized non-small cell lung cancer. Assay used: immunoSEQ multiplex PCR; TCRdb lists only in-frame clones, some missing. Of 15,000 or so clones in the sample, around 79% are singletons; the top ten hold 6.4%. The TCR originated in a human donor with non-small cell lung cancer. The source material was lung tumor tissue. The rearrangement uses TRBV10-3 and TRBJ1-3; TRBD1 agrees at 10 bases. The CDR3 region is CAIRGQGRSGNTIYF. The CDR3 region has the DNA TGTGCCATCAGGGGACAGGGGCGGTCTGGAAACACCATATATTTT.